This record covers a single T cell receptor beta chain. Its target is unknown. The CDR3 is 11 amino acids. Germline CDR1 is MDHEN and CDR2 is SYDVKM. Trimming removed 6 bases from V and 10 bases from J, with 10 bases in between. Only in-frame clones appear in the TCRdb table, and some are missing; sequencing was by immunoSEQ multiplex PCR. The sample consists of some 500,000 clones, approximately 79% of them appearing once. The data stem from a study of shared clonotypes between healthy human individuals. General study points: Sampling used blood alone; tissue repertoires probably differ. Genetic and exposure-history diversity was limited by the small donor number.

Participating donors were healthy, HIV-negative adults free of recent acute infections or vaccinations. The specimen was PBMCs. V gene TRBV28 combines with J gene TRBJ2-1; D is undetermined. The source is a woman aged 35 to 49 in good health. Some clones in this sample may be carry-over from other donors' samples. CDR3 bases: TGTGCCAGCAGCGAATTTAGGGAGCAGTTCTTC. Its translation: CASSEFREQFF.